These 14 T cell receptor beta chains share one sample of origin, sequenced in a study of tissue T cells after allogeneic stem cell transplantation. The table came from immunoSEQ multiplex PCR; TCRdb's copy has only in-frame clones and leaves some out. Of more than 6,500 clones in the sample, approximately 55% are singletons; the top ten hold 10% to 15%. Time point meaning: mouse harvest day 7 after allogeneic transplant. Mouse grafts combined 10^7 T-cell-depleted bone marrow cells with 10^6 splenic CD5+ T cells. The specimen was lymph node tissue. Every receptor here comes from a female BALB/c mouse given C57BL/6 T cells with graft-versus-host disease after an allogeneic hematopoietic cell transplant.

A remark on this clone: The gene names here belong to mouse. The CDR3 here is CASSLTGEEVFF. CDR3 DNA, as far as it was read: TGTGCCAGCAGTCTGACAGGGGAGGAAGTCTTC. The gene calls are TRBV26 and TRBJ1-1, with 7 positions matching TRBD1. The CDR3 end lies 1 residue beyond the end of the read and is filled in from the germline J gene. The length of the CDR3 is 12 residues. Germline CDR1 is KGHPV and CDR2 is FQNQEV (reference sequence). V lost 2 bases, J lost 8 bases, and 2 bases stayed unmatched. Filled out from reference TRBV26 and TRBJ1-1, the complete variable domain reads NSKVIQTPRYLVKGQGQKAKMRCIPEKGHPVVFWYQQNKNNEFKFLINFQNQEVLQQIDMTEKRFSAECPSNSPCSLEIQSSEAGDSALYLCASSLTGEEVFFGKGTRLTVV.

Remarks on this clone: Gene names refer to mouse genes. The CDR3 is cut off 1 residue early in the read; its end comes from the germline J gene. The chain links TRBV26 to TRBJ1-1; 10 positions agree with TRBD1. Germline CDR1 and CDR2: KGHPV and FQNQEV (reference sequence). With 4 bases clipped from V and 4 bases from J, the junction kept 6 bases outside the gene matches. The CDR3 covers 15 residues. The CDR3 protein is CASSRRDRGGTEVFF. CDR3 bases read: TGTGCCAGCAGTCGCCGGGACAGGGGAGGCACAGAAGTCTTC. The full variable domain, completed using reference TRBV26 and TRBJ1-1, is NSKVIQTPRYLVKGQGQKAKMRCIPEKGHPVVFWYQQNKNNEFKFLINFQNQEVLQQIDMTEKRFSAECPSNSPCSLEIQSSEAGDSALYLCASSRRDRGGTEVFFGKGTRLTVV.

Of note for this clone: Gene names follow the mouse nomenclature. Sequencing ends 1 residue short of the CDR3 end; the germline J gene provides the rest. The rearrangement links TRBV13-3 to TRBJ1-3; TRBD1 agrees at 8 bases. Trimming cost V 5 bases and J 2 bases; bases outside gene matches: 0. The CDR3 totals 13 residues. Germline CDR1 NNHDY, CDR2 SYVADS. Here the CDR3 reads CASRTGAGNTLYF. Incomplete CDR3 DNA: TGTGCCAGCAGGACAGGGGCTGGAAATACGCTCTAT. The full variable domain, completed using reference TRBV13-3 and TRBJ1-3, is EAAVTQSPRSKVAVTGGKVTLSCHQTNNHDYMYWYRQDTGHGLRLIHYSYVADSTEKGDIPDGYKASRPSQENFSLILELASLSQTAVYFCASRTGAGNTLYFGEGSRLIVV.

Details on this clone: Gene names and germline match the mouse. Read coverage stops 1 residue before the CDR3 terminus; the germline J gene supplies the remainder. This chain joins TRBV15 and TRBJ1-5, with 8 bases identical to TRBD1. There are 14 residues in the CDR3. V lost 6 bases to trimming and J lost 4 bases; unmatched junction nucleotides: 5. Looked up from germline, CDR1 is SGHND and CDR2 is FRSKSL. CDR3 DNA, as far as it was read: TGTGCCAGCAGATCAGGGGGCTGGAACCAGGCTCCGCTT. It is translated as CASRSGGWNQAPL. In full, the CDR3 reads CASRSGGWNQAPLF.

Details on this clone: Mouse gene names apply. The read falls 1 residue short of the CDR3 end, and the missing part is taken from the germline J gene. V gene TRBV5 combines with J gene TRBJ2-5, with TRBD2 matching over 10 bases. V trimming: 0 bases; J trimming: 4 bases; junction bases outside the gene matches: 1. The CDR3 has 15 amino acids. The germline V gene has CDR1 LGHNA and CDR2 YNLKQL (reference sequence). The sequenced part of the CDR3 DNA is TGTGCCAGCAGCCAAGACTGGGGGGGCAAAGACACCCAGTAC. It encodes CASSQDWGGKDTQY. The CDR3 in its entirety is CASSQDWGGKDTQYF.

This clone is judged medium-sized (0.01 to 0.1%). The listed genes are named as in mouse. The read is 1 residue too short to cover the CDR3 end, so that end is filled in from the germline J gene. This chain uses TRBV23 with TRBJ1-4; no check of the table's D call, TRBD1, against the DNA was made. Germline lookup yields CDR1 KGHTA and CDR2 FQNQQP. CDR3 length equals 14 residues. CDR3 DNA, as far as it was read: TGCTCCAGCAGTCAATCAGGGGGAAGCGAAAGATTATTT. It is translated as CSSSQSGGSERLF. The whole CDR3 sequence reads CSSSQSGGSERLFF.

A note on this clone: Each gene name is a mouse one. The read gets to within 1 residue of the CDR3 end, and the germline J gene fills in the rest. This chain joins TRBV23 and TRBJ2-1; the listed D gene, TRBD2, was not tested against the DNA. CDR1 and CDR2 (germline): KGHTA, FQNQQP. The CDR3 covers 16 residues. The DNA read from the CDR3 is TGCTCCAGCAGTCATCTCGACTGGGGGGGCTATGCTGAGCAGTTC. Translation gives CSSSHLDWGGYAEQF. The full CDR3 reads CSSSHLDWGGYAEQFF.

By share, this clone counts as large. The gene names given are mouse names. Sequencing ends 1 residue short of the CDR3 end; the germline J gene provides the rest. The rearrangement joins TRBV4 to TRBJ2-7; TRBD2 agrees at 8 bases. This CDR3 is 13 amino acids long. J was trimmed by 2 bases and V by 3 bases; bases with no gene match: 0. CDR1 is LGHDT, CDR2 YNNKQL, per germline (reference sequence). This CDR3 reads CASSYWGAYEQYF. CDR3 DNA, as far as it was read: TGTGCCAGCAGCTACTGGGGGGCCTATGAACAGTAC.

This clone was detected a few times. Gene names are the mouse ones. The sequence runs out 1 residue before the end of the CDR3; the remainder is reconstructed from the germline J gene. The genes are TRBV26 and TRBJ2-4; D call uncertain. Between the trimmed V and J ends, which lost 2 bases and 0 bases, there was a span of 3 bases. Per germline, CDR1 KGHPV and CDR2 FQNQEV (reference sequence). The CDR3 is 13 residues long. Incomplete CDR3 DNA: TGTGCCAGCAGTCTGGATAGTCAAAACACCTTGTAC. Translation gives CASSLDSQNTLY. In full, the CDR3 is CASSLDSQNTLYF.

As to this clone: Genes and germline come from the mouse. The read finishes 1 residue shy of the CDR3 end, and the germline J gene is used to complete it. V and J are TRBV3 and TRBJ2-4, with TRBD2 matching 8 bases. Germline lookup yields CDR1 SNHLY and CDR2 FYNGKV (reference sequence). The V gene end was trimmed by 5 bases and the J gene end by 1 base; junction bases not matched to a gene: 5. The CDR3 consists of 15 residues. Partial CDR3 DNA: TGTGCCAGCAGCGGGACTGGTCGGCGTCAAAACACCTTGTAC. It specifies CASSGTGRRQNTLY. The CDR3, in full, reads CASSGTGRRQNTLYF.

Comments on this clone: Mouse gene names apply. The CDR3 end lies 1 residue beyond the end of the read and is filled in from the germline J gene. The rearrangement joins TRBV29 to TRBJ1-1; tentatively, D is TRBD1 (5 bases). Trimming took off 6 bases at V and 4 bases at J, with 9 bases between the two ends. Per the germline V gene, CDR1 is MSHET and CDR2 is SYDVDS. CDR3 length equals 12 residues. CDR3 DNA, as far as it was read: TGTGCTAGCAGGGACACCCTCACAGAAGTCTTC. It encodes CASRDTLTEVF. In full, the CDR3 reads CASRDTLTEVFF.

This clone has only a few counts. Gene names and germline refer to mouse. The DNA ends 1 residue before the CDR3 does, and the rest of the CDR3 is filled in from the germline J gene. This same CDR3 is encoded by further DNA sequences in the sample. The chain recombines TRBV26 with TRBJ2-4; D gene unclear. V lost 2 bases, J lost 3 bases, and 6 bases lay in between. The CDR3 length is 13 residues. CDR1 KGHPV and CDR2 FQNQEV come from the germline V gene (reference sequence). The CDR3 reads CASSLTGQNTLYF. CDR3 DNA (partial): TGTGCCAGCAGTCTGACGGGGCAAAACACCTTGTAC.

This clone has only a few counts. Gene names are the mouse ones. The part of the CDR3 DNA that was read is TGTGCCAGCAGTCGACAAAACCAGGCTCCGCTT. It encodes CASSRQNQAPL. The entire CDR3 reads CASSRQNQAPLF. The chain employs TRBV26 and TRBJ1-5; D remains unclear. The missing CDR3 end, 1 residue past where the read stops, is filled in from the germline J gene. The V and J ends lost 4 bases and 4 bases respectively, with 5 bases between them. The CDR3 covers 12 residues. CDR1 and CDR2 (germline): KGHPV, FQNQEV (reference sequence).

There are a few counts of this clone. Gene and germline names: mouse. The CDR3 end is not reached by the read, which stops 1 residue before it; the germline J gene fills it in. The sample contains more than one DNA sequence encoding this CDR3. This sequence joins TRBV3 and TRBJ2-7; 11 positions match TRBD2. This CDR3 region has 14 residues. CDR1 and CDR2 (germline): SNHLY, FYNGKV (reference sequence). With 1 base clipped from V and 4 bases from J, the junction kept 0 bases outside the gene matches. The CDR3 DNA, read in part, is TGTGCCAGCAGCTTAGGGACTGGGGGGTATGAACAGTAC. It translates to CASSLGTGGYEQY. The whole CDR3 reads CASSLGTGGYEQYF.